The 19 T cell receptor beta chains presented below share a single source sample, sequenced in a study of cytomegalovirus exposure and HLA in healthy donors. PCR was performed using 60 Vbeta and 13 Jbeta primers. Here immunoSEQ multiplex PCR was the method, and the copy in TCRdb shows in-frame clones only, minus some. The sample includes approximately 86,000 clones, more than 65% of them seen just once. The material sequenced was PBMCs. These receptors all come from a man in his sixties in good health and CMV-seronegative.

The rearrangement joins TRBV4-1 to TRBJ1-4, with 10 bases matching TRBD1. CDR3 length: 15 amino acids. The junction had 6 bases not matched to a gene; V was cut back by 4 bases and J by 7 bases. Per the germline V gene, CDR1 is MGHRA and CDR2 is YSYEKL. The CDR3 nucleotides are TGCGCCAGCAGCCCGACAGGGGGCTCTAGTGAAAAACTGTTTTTT. Translating gives CASSPTGGSSEKLFF.

This sequence joins TRBV4-1 and TRBJ1-1; no clear D. Germline CDR1 MGHRA, CDR2 YSYEKL. CDR3 size: 14 residues. Trimming cost V 1 base and J 1 base, with 7 bases left between them. The CDR3: CASSQGGENTEAFF. The CDR3, as DNA: TGCGCCAGCAGCCAAGGGGGAGAGAACACTGAAGCTTTCTTT.

The V call is TRBV19, the J call TRBJ1-5; 8 bases agree with TRBD1. The V gene end was trimmed by 2 bases and the J gene end by 4 bases; junction bases not matched to a gene: 4. CDR1 and CDR2 from the germline V gene are LNHDA and SQIVND (reference sequence). The CDR3 loop spans 15 amino acids. This CDR3 reads CASSIFGQGNQPQHF. The CDR3 coding sequence is TGTGCCAGTAGTATATTCGGACAGGGTAATCAGCCCCAGCATTTT.

This chain links TRBV2 with TRBJ2-1, with 9 bases that match TRBD1. CDR1 and CDR2 from the germline V gene are SNHLY and FYNNEI. The CDR3 sequence is 19 residues long. Germline trimming cut 4 bases from V and 3 bases from J; bases unmatched to any gene: 16. The CDR3: CASSGFQALGTGYYNEQFF. As DNA, the CDR3 is TGTGCCAGCAGTGGATTTCAGGCCCTCGGGACAGGGTACTACAATGAGCAGTTCTTC.

The chain is built from TRBV2 and TRBJ2-5; the D is unclear. Trimming pared 4 bases from V and 4 bases from J, leaving 7 bases between. CDR3 length: 12 amino acids. The germline CDR1 and CDR2 sequences are SNHLY and FYNNEI. CDR3 bases: TGTGCCAGCAGTGCACTGGTAGAGACCCAGTACTTC. Amino acids: CASSALVETQYF.

This clone was recorded only once. This rearrangement joins TRBV2 to TRBJ2-4; TRBD2 is a possible D gene (6 bases). The CDR3 totals 14 residues. The germline gives CDR1 SNHLY, CDR2 FYNNEI. The ends were cut back, 8 bases at V and 5 bases at J, with 16 bases in the middle. CDR3 in amino acids: CASFDPGLQNIQYF. CDR3 DNA: TGTGCCAGCTTCGACCCGGGACTGCAAAACATTCAGTACTTC.

The CDR3 reads CASSLVGDRQKLFF. CDR3 DNA sequence: TGTGCCAGCAGCTTAGTCGGAGACAGGCAAAAACTGTTTTTT. The rearrangement uses TRBV7-2 and TRBJ1-4; perhaps TRBD1 as D (6 bases). V shed 1 base and J shed 9 bases, with 12 bases lying between them. CDR1 SGHTA and CDR2 FQGNSA come from the germline V gene. This CDR3 has 14 residues. Using reference TRBV7-2 and TRBJ1-4 for the parts outside the CDR3, the full variable domain is GAGVSQSPSNKVTEKGKDVELRCDPISGHTALYWYRQSLGQGLEFLIYFQGNSAPDKSGLPSDRFSAERTGGSVSTLTIQRTQQEDSAVYLCASSLVGDRQKLFFGSGTQLSVL.

This clone was seen a few times. The rearrangement joins TRBV15 to TRBJ1-1; D call uncertain. The CDR3 runs to 16 residues. From germline, CDR1 is LNHNV and CDR2 YYDKDF (reference sequence). Deletions cut 0 bases from V and 10 bases from J, with 21 bases between. CDR3 in amino acids: CATSRDPFDTPEGAFF. The CDR3 coding sequence is TGTGCCACCAGCAGAGATCCCTTCGACACACCCGAGGGAGCTTTCTTT. Full variable domain (outside the CDR3, taken from reference TRBV15 and TRBJ1-1): DAMVIQNPRYQVTQFGKPVTLSCSQTLNHNVMYWYQQKSSQAPKLLFHYYDKDFNNEADTPDNFQSRRPNTSFCFLDIRSPGLGDTAMYLCATSRDPFDTPEGAFFGQGTRLTVV.

The rearrangement joins TRBV4-3 to TRBJ2-2, with D possibly TRBD2 on 6 matching bases. V shed 0 bases and J shed 6 bases, with 8 bases lying between them. The V gene's germline CDR1 is LGHNA and CDR2 YSLEER. This CDR3 region has 14 residues. CDR3 coding DNA: TGCGCCAGCAGCCAAGAGGGGGGACCCGGGGAGCTGTTTTTT. This translates into CASSQEGGPGELFF.

The V gene is TRBV5-1, the J gene TRBJ2-2, with TRBD2 matching 11 bases. With 4 bases clipped from V and 5 bases from J, the junction kept 7 bases outside the gene matches. The CDR3 loop spans 16 amino acids. The germline V gene encodes CDR1 SGHRS and CDR2 YFSETQ. This chain's CDR3 is CASSALAGAGTGELFF. Here the CDR3 DNA reads TGCGCCAGCAGCGCACTAGCGGGAGCGGGGACCGGGGAGCTGTTTTTT.

This clone was found once. The chain couples TRBV25-1 to TRBJ2-5, with a tentative D call TRBD1 (6 bases). Germline CDR1 is MGHDK and CDR2 is SYGVNS. This CDR3 is 13 amino acids long. The V gene lost 4 bases and the J gene lost 4 bases, with 10 bases spanning the gap. The CDR3: CASSVGGVETQYF. For the CDR3, the DNA is TGTGCCAGCAGTGTAGGGGGAGTAGAGACCCAGTACTTC.

The V gene is TRBV15, the J gene TRBJ1-1, with a weak D call TRBD1 (5 bases). V lost 5 bases and J lost 7, with 17 bases in between. The CDR3 loop spans 14 amino acids. The germline gives CDR1 LNHNV, CDR2 YYDKDF (reference sequence). CDR3 region: CATSRTLGGDEAFF. CDR3 bases: TGTGCCACCAGCCGTACCTTGGGGGGGGATGAAGCTTTCTTT.

The V and J genes are TRBV5-1 and TRBJ2-7; D not certain. Trimming left V 4 bases short and J 6 bases short, with 14 bases between. The CDR3 contains 13 residues. Germline lookup yields CDR1 SGHRS and CDR2 YFSETQ. The DNA of the CDR3 is TGCGCCAGCAGCCCCTGGGCTGCTGGCGAGCAGTACTTC. Translating gives CASSPWAAGEQYF.

In the case of this clone: The junction shows a germline mismatch at one end, possibly a read error. Other nucleotide sequences from this sample produce the same CDR3. The rearrangement joins TRBV30 to TRBJ2-5; 11 nucleotides line up with TRBD1. From germline, CDR1 is GTSNPN and CDR2 SVGIG (reference sequence). This CDR3 has 15 amino acids. The CDR3 loop is CAWHWGGTGGETQYF. CDR3 DNA sequence: TGCGCCTGGCATTGGGGAGGGACAGGGGGAGAGACCCAGTACTTC.

The chain has TRBV10-2 and TRBJ2-7, with 10 bases aligning to TRBD1. V lost 2 bases and J lost 3; bases outside the gene matches: 7. Looked up from germline, CDR1 is WSHSY and CDR2 is SAAADI. This CDR3 has 16 residues. The CDR3 DNA is TGCGCCAGCAGTGAGATTAGGGGGACAGGGGTCTACGAGCAGTACTTC. The encoded protein is CASSEIRGTGVYEQYF.

This rearrangement joins TRBV2 to TRBJ2-3, with D possibly being TRBD2 (5 bases). CDR3 length: 15 amino acids. The germline V gene has CDR1 SNHLY and CDR2 FYNNEI. Trimming cost V 6 bases and J 0 bases, with 13 bases left between them. The CDR3 protein is CASRGWRTSTDTQYF. CDR3 coding DNA: TGTGCCAGCAGGGGCTGGAGGACTAGCACAGATACGCAGTATTTT.

J is TRBJ1-2 and V is TRBV15; TRBD1 agrees at 8 bases. This CDR3 has 17 amino acids. CDR1 and CDR2 (germline): LNHNV, YYDKDF (reference sequence). The V gene end was trimmed by 0 bases and the J gene end by 7 bases; junction bases not matched to a gene: 13. The CDR3 region is CATSRDGLSGTGSGYTF. As DNA, the CDR3 is TGTGCCACCAGCAGAGATGGTCTATCCGGGACAGGTTCTGGCTACACCTTC.

This clone turned up a few times. The rearrangement links TRBV2 to TRBJ2-5; 11 nucleotides match TRBD2. The CDR3 contains 17 residues. Germline CDR1 SNHLY, CDR2 FYNNEI. After removal of 6 bases from V and 1 base from J, the junction contained 10 bases not matched to a gene. Written as DNA, the CDR3 is TGTGCCAGCAGGGGAACAACTAGCGGGGGCTCCCAAGAGACCCAGTACTTC. Encoded protein: CASRGTTSGGSQETQYF.

The rearrangement uses TRBV29-1 and TRBJ2-1, with 8 bases lining up with TRBD2. The junction had 4 bases not matched to a gene; V was cut back by 3 bases and J by 3 bases. CDR3 length: 14 amino acids. Per the germline V gene, CDR1 is SQVTM and CDR2 is ANQGSEA. DNA for the CDR3: TGCAGCGTTGATCCCGGGACTAGCTACAATGAGCAGTTCTTC. As protein: CSVDPGTSYNEQFF.